The clone carrying this TCR beta chain has ten or more counts. These data come from a study of control samples from healthy donors and cancer patients. Clones were read by immunoSEQ multiplex PCR, and TCRdb kept only the in-frame ones, dropping some. The data contain 71,000 or so clones, approximately 89% of them seen just once; the ten biggest clones take up under 20%. The sample comprised PBMCs. The clonotype originates from a man in his 60s with lung cancer.

Written as DNA, the CDR3 is TGTGCCAGCAGCAAGGACAGCTCCAAAGACGAGCAGTACTTC. It yields the protein CASSKDSSKDEQYF. The chain uses TRBV7-9 and TRBJ2-7; TRBD1 might be the D (6 bases). Trimming stripped 5 bases from V and 5 bases from J, with 16 bases between. Germline assignment: CDR1 SEHNR and CDR2 FQNEAQ (reference sequence). The CDR3 is 14 amino acids.